This T cell receptor beta chain was sequenced in a study of T cell changes during pregnancy in multiple sclerosis. The germline gives CDR1 SGHDT, CDR2 YYEEEE. The V and J ends lost 4 bases and 9 bases, in that order; junction bases with no gene match: 8. This CDR3 is 14 amino acids long. Using immunoSEQ multiplex PCR, the repertoire was profiled, and TCRdb retains in-frame clones only, with some absent. The sample has fewer than 80,000 clones; around 92% are singletons. J is TRBJ2-1 and V is TRBV5-6; 9 nucleotides agree with TRBD1. The sequencing used peripheral blood, collected in the third trimester of pregnancy. The receptor comes from a female donor in good health, enrolled as a control in a pregnancy study. The CDR3 is CASSRGQGGSEQFF. CDR3 DNA: TGTGCCAGCAGCCGGGGACAGGGAGGGAGTGAGCAGTTCTTC.